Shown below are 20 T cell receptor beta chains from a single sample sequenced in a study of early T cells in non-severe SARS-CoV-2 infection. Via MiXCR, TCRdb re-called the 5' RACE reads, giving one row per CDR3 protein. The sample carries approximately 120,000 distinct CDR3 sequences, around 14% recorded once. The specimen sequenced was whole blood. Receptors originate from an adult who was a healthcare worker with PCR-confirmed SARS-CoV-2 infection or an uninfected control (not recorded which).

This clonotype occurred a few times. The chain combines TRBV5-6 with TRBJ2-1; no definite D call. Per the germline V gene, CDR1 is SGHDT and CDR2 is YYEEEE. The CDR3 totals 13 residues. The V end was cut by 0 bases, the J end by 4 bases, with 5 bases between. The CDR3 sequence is CASSLDPYNEQFF. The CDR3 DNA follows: TGTGCCAGCAGCTTGGACCCATACAATGAGCAGTTCTTC.

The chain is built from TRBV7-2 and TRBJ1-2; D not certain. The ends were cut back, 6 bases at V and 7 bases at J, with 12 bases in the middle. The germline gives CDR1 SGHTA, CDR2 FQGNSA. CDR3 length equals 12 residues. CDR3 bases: TGTGCCAGCAGTTTACCCAATTCTGGCTACACCTTC. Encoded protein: CASSLPNSGYTF.

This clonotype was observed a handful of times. CDR3 coding DNA: TGTGCCAGCAGCTCCGGGGGGGGTGAAAAACTGTTTTTT. Translating gives CASSSGGGEKLFF. This chain connects TRBV7-2 to TRBJ1-4; D possibly corresponds to TRBD1 (5 bases). The V gene's germline CDR1 is SGHTA and CDR2 FQGNSA. Trimming pared 4 bases from V and 7 bases from J, leaving 10 bases between. CDR3 length: 13 amino acids.

CDR3 region: CASSYRAGGYNEQFF. The CDR3 bases are TGTGCCAGCAGCTACCGGGCGGGGGGCTACAATGAGCAGTTCTTC. The V and J genes are TRBV5-4 and TRBJ2-1; the match to TRBD2 covers 8 bases. Germline CDR1 and CDR2: SGHNT and YYREEE (reference sequence). V lost 3 bases to trimming and J lost 3 bases; unmatched junction nucleotides: 5. This CDR3 contains 15 residues.

The CDR3 coding sequence is TGTGCCAGCAGCTTCATGGGGAATGAGCAGTTCTTC. Encoded protein: CASSFMGNEQFF. This chain connects TRBV7-9 to TRBJ2-1; D not certain. There are 12 residues in the CDR3. In germline, CDR1 is SEHNR, CDR2 FQNEAQ (reference sequence). Trimming removed 3 bases from V and 7 bases from J, with 7 bases in between. Full variable domain (remainder filled in from reference TRBV7-9 and TRBJ2-1): DTGVSQNPRHKITKRGQNVTFRCDPISEHNRLYWYRQTLGQGPEFLTYFQNEAQLEKSRLLSDRFSAERPKGSFSTLEIQRTEQGDSAMYLCASSFMGNEQFFGPGTRLTVL.

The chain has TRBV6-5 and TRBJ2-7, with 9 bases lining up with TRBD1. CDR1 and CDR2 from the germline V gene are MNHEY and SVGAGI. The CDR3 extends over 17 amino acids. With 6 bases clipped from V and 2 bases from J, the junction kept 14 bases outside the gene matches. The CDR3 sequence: CASRSTGGEVLPYEQYF. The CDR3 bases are TGTGCCAGCAGATCCACAGGGGGCGAAGTCCTTCCCTACGAGCAGTACTTC.

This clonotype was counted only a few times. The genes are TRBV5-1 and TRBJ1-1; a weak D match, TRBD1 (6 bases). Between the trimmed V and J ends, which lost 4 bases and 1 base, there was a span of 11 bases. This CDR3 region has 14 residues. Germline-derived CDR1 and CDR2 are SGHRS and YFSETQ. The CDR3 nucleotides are TGCGCCAGCAGCAACGGACAGCCGAACACTGAAGCTTTCTTT. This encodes CASSNGQPNTEAFF.

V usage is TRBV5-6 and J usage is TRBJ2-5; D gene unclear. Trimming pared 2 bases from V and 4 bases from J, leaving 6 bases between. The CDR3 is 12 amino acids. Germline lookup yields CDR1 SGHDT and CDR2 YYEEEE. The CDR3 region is CASSFGSETQYF. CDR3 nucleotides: TGTGCCAGCAGCTTTGGCTCAGAGACCCAGTACTTC. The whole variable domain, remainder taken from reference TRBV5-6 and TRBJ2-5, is DAGVTQSPTHLIKTRGQQVTLRCSPKSGHDTVSWYQQALGQGPQFIFQYYEEEERQRGNFPDRFSGHQFPNYSSELNVNALLLGDSALYLCASSFGSETQYFGPGTRLLVL.

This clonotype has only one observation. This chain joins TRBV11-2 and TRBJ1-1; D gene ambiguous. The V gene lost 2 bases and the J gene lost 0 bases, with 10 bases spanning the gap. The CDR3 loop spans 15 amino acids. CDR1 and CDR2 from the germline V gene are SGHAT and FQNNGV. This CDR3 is CASSLFRGMNTEAFF. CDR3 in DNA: TGTGCCAGCAGCTTATTCAGAGGGATGAACACTGAAGCTTTCTTT.

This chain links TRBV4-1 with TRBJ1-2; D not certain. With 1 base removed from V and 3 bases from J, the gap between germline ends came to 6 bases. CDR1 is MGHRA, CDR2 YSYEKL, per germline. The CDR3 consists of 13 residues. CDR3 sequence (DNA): TGCGCCAGCAGCCAAGGTCTCGACTATGGCTACACCTTC. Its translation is CASSQGLDYGYTF.

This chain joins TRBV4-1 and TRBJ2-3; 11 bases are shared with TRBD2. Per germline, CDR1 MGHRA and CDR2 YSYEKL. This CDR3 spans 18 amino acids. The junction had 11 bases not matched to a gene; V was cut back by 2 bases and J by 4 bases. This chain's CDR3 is CASSQRAPTSGGPDTQYF. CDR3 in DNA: TGCGCCAGCAGCCAAAGGGCCCCCACTAGCGGGGGTCCAGATACGCAGTATTTT.

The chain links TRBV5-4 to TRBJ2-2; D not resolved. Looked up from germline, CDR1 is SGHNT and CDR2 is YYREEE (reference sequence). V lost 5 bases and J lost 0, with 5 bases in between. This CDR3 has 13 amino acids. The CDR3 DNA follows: TGTGCCAGCAGTACAGCGAACACCGGGGAGCTGTTTTTT. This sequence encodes CASSTANTGELFF.

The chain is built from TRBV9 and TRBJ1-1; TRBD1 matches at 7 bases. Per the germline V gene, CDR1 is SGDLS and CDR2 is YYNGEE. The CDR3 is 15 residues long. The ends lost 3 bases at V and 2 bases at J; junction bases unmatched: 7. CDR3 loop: CASSAGQVANTEAFF. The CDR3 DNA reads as TGTGCCAGCAGCGCTGGACAGGTCGCCAACACTGAAGCTTTCTTT. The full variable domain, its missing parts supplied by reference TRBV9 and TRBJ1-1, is DSGVTQTPKHLITATGQRVTLRCSPRSGDLSVYWYQQSLDQGLQFLIQYYNGEERAKGNILERFSAQQFPDLHSELNLSSLELGDSALYFCASSAGQVANTEAFFGQGTRLTVV.

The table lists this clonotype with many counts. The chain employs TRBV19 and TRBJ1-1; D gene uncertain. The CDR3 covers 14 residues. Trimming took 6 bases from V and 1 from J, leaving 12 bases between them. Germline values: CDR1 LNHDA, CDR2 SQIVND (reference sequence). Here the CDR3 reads CASSPRAPNTEAFF. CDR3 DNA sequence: TGTGCCAGTAGCCCTCGGGCACCGAACACTGAAGCTTTCTTT. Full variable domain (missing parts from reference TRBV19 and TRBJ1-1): DGGITQSPKYLFRKEGQNVTLSCEQNLNHDAMYWYRQDPGQGLRLIYYSQIVNDFQKGDIAEGYSVSREKKESFPLTVTSAQKNPTAFYLCASSPRAPNTEAFFGQGTRLTVV.

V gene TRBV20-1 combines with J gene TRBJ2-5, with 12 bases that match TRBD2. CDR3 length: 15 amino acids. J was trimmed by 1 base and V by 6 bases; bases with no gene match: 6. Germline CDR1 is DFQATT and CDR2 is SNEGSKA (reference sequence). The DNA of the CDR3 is TGCAGTGCGAGGACTAGCGGGGCGACCCAAGAGACCCAGTACTTC. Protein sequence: CSARTSGATQETQYF.

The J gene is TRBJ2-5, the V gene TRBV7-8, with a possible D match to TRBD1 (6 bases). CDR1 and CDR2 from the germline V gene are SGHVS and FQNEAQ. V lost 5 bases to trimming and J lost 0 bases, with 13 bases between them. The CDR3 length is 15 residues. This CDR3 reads CASSNRVRDQETQYF. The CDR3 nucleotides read TGTGCCAGCAGCAACAGGGTTAGGGACCAAGAGACCCAGTACTTC.

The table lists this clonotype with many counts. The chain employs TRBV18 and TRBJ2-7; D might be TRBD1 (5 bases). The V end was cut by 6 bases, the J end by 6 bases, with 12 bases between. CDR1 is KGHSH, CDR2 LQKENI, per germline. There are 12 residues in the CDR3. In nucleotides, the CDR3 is TGTGCCAGCTCCCCCCGTAGGGGCGAGCAGTACTTC. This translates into CASSPRRGEQYF.

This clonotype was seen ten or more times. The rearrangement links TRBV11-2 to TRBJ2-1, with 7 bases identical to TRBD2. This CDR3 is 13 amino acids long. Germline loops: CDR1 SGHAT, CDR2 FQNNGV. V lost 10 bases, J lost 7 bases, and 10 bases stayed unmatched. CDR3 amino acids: CATSGLGRNEQFF. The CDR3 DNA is TGTGCCACCTCGGGGCTCGGGAGGAATGAGCAGTTCTTC. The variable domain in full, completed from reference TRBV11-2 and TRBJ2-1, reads EAGVAQSPRYKIIEKRQSVAFWCNPISGHATLYWYQQILGQGPKLLIQFQNNGVVDDSQLPKDRFSAERLKGVDSTLKIQPAKLEDSAVYLCATSGLGRNEQFFGPGTRLTVL.

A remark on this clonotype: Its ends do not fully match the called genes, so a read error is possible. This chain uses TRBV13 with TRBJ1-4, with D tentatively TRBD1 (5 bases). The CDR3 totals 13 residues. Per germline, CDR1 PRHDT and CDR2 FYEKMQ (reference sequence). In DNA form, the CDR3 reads TGTGCCAGCAGCCTACGGTTGACGGGACTTAAGATATTT. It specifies CASSLRLTGLKIF.

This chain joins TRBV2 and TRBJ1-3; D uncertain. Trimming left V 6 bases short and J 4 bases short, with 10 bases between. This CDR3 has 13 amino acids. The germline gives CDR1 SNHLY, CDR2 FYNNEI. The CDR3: CASREGYGNTIYF. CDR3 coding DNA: TGTGCCAGCAGGGAGGGATACGGAAACACCATATATTTT. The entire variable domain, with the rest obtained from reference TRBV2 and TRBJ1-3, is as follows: EPEVTQTPSHQVTQMGQEVILRCVPISNHLYFYWYRQILGQKVEFLVSFYNNEISEKSEIFDDQFSVERPDGSNFTLKIRSTKLEDSAMYFCASREGYGNTIYFGEGSWLTVV.